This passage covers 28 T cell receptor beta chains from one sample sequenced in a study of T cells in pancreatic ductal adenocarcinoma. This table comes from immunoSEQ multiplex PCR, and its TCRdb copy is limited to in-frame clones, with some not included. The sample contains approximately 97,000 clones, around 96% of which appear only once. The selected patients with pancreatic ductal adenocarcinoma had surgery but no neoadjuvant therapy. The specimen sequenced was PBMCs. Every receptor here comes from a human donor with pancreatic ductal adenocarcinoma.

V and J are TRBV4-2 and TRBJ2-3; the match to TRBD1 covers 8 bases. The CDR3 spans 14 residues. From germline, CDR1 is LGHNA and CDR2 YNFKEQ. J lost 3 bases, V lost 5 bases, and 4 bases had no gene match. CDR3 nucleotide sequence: TGTGCCAGCAGCTCGGGACAGGTGACAGATACGCAGTATTTT. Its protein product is CASSSGQVTDTQYF.

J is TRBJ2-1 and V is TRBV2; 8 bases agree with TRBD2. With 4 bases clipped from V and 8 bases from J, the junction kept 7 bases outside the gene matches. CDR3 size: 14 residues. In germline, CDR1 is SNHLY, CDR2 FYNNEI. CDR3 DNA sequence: TGTGCCAGCAGTGTAGGGACTAGTAACGATGAGCAGTTCTTC. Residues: CASSVGTSNDEQFF.

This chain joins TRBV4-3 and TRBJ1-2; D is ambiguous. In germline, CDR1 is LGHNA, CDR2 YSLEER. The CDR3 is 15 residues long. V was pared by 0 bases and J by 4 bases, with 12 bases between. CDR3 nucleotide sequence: TGCGCCAGCAGCCAAGAAGGGCGGGGAAGCTATGGCTACACCTTC. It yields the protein CASSQEGRGSYGYTF.

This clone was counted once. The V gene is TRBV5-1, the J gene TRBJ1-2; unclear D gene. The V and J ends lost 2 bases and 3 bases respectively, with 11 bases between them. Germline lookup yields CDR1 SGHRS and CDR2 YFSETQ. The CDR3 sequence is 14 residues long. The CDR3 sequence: CASSFTASYYGYTF. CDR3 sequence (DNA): TGCGCCAGCAGCTTTACAGCTTCTTACTATGGCTACACCTTC.

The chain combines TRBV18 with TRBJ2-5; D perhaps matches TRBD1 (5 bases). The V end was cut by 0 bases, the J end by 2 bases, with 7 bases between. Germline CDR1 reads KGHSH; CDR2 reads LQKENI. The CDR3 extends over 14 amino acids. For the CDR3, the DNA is TGTGCCAGCTCACCACCGTCAGGGCAAGAGACCCAGTACTTC. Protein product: CASSPPSGQETQYF.

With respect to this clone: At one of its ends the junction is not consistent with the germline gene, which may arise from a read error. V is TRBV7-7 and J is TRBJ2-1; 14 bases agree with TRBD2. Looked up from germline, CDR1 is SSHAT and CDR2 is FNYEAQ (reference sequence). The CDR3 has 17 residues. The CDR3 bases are TGTGCTAGCAGCCCGACTAGCGGGAGGGCCATCAGAAATGAGCAGTTCTTC. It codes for CASSPTSGRAIRNEQFF.

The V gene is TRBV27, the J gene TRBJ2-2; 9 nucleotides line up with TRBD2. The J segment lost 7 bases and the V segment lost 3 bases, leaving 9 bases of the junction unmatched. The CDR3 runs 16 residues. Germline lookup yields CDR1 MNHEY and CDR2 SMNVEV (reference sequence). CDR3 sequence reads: CASSFVVAGANGELFF. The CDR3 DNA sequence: TGTGCCAGCAGTTTTGTGGTAGCGGGAGCGAACGGGGAGCTGTTTTTT.

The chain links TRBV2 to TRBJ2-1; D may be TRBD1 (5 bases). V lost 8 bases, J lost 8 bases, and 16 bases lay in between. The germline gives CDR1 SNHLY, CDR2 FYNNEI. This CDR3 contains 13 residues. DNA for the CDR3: TGTGCCAGCTCGACAGCCCCCCGGGATGAGCAGTTCTTC. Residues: CASSTAPRDEQFF.

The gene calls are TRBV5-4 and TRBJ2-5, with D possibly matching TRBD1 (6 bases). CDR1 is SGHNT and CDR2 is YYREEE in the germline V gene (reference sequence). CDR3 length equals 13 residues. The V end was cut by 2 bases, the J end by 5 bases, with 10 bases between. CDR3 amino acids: CASSLRGSETQYF. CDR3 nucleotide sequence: TGTGCCAGCAGCTTAAGGGGGTCCGAGACCCAGTACTTC. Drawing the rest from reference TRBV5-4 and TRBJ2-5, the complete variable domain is ETGVTQSPTHLIKTRGQQVTLRCSSQSGHNTVSWYQQALGQGPQFIFQYYREEENGRGNFPPRFSGLQFPNYSSELNVNALELDDSALYLCASSLRGSETQYFGPGTRLLVL.

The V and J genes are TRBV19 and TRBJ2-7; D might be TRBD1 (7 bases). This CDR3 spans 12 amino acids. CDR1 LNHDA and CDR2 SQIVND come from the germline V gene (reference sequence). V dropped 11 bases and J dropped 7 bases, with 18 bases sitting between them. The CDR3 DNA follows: TGTGCCGCAACTGACAGGGCGGGGGAGCAGTACTTC. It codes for CAATDRAGEQYF.

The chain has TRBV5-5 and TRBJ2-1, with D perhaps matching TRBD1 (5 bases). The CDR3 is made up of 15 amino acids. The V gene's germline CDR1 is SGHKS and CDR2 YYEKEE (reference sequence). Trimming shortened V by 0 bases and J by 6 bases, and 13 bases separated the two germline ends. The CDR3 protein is CASSLGVGRLNEQFF. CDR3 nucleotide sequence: TGTGCCAGCAGCTTGGGGGTGGGGCGGCTCAATGAGCAGTTCTTC.

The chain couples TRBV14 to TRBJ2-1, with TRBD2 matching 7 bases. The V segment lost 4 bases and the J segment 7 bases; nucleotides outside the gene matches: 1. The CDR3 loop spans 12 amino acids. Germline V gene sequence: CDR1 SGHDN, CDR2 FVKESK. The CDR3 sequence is CASSRAGNEQFF. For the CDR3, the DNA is TGTGCCAGCAGCCGAGCGGGAAATGAGCAGTTCTTC.

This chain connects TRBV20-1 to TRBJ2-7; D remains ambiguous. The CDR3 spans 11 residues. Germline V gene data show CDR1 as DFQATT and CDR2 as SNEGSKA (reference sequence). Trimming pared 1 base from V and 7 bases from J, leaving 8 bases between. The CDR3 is CSARGSPEQYF. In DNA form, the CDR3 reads TGCAGTGCTAGAGGTAGCCCGGAGCAGTACTTC.

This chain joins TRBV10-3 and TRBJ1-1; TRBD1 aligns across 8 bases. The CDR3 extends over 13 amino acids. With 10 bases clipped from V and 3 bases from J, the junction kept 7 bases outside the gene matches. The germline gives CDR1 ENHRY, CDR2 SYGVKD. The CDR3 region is CATGQGGDTEAFF. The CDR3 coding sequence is TGTGCCACCGGACAGGGAGGCGACACTGAAGCTTTCTTT.

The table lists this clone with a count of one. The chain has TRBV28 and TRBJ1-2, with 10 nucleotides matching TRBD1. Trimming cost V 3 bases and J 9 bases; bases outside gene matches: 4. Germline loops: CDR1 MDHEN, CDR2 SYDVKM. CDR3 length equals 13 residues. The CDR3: CASSFGTGESYTF. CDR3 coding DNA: TGTGCCAGCAGTTTTGGGACAGGGGAAAGCTACACCTTC.

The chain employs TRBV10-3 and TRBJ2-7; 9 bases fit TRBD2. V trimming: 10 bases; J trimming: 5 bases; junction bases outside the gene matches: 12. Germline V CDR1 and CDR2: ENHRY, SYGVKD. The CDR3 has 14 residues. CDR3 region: CATRFSGSAHEQYF. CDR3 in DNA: TGTGCCACCCGGTTTAGCGGGAGCGCCCACGAGCAGTACTTC.

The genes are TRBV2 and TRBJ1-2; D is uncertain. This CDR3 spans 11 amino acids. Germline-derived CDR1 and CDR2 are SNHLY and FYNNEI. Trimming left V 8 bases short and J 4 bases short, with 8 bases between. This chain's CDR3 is CASLRLYGYTF. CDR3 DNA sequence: TGTGCCAGCCTCCGTCTCTATGGCTACACCTTC.

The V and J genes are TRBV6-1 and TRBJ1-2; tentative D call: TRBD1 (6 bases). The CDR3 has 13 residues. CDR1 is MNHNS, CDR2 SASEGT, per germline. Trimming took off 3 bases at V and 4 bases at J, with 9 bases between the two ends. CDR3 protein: CASSDGTTYGYTF. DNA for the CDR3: TGTGCCAGCAGTGACGGGACAACCTATGGCTACACCTTC.

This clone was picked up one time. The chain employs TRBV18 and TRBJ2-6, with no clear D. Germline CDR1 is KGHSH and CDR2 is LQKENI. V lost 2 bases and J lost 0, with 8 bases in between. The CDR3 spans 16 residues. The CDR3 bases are TGTGCCAGCTCACCAAACGCGTTCTCTGGGGCCAACGTCCTGACTTTC. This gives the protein CASSPNAFSGANVLTF. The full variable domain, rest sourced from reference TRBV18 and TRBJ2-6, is NAGVMQNPRHLVRRRGQEARLRCSPMKGHSHVYWYRQLPEEGLKFMVYLQKENIIDESGMPKERFSAEFPKEGPSILRIQQVVRGDSAAYFCASSPNAFSGANVLTFGAGSRLTVL.

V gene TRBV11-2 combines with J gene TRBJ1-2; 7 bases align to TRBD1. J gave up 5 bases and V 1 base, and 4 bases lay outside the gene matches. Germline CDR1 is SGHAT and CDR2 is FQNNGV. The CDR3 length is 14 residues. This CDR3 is CASSLGTGKYGYTF. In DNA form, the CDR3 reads TGTGCCAGCAGCTTAGGGACAGGAAAATATGGCTACACCTTC.

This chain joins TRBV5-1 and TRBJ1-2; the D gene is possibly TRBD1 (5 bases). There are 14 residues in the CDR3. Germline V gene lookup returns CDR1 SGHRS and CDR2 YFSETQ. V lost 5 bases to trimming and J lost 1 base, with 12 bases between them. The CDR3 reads CASRLTGFNYGYTF. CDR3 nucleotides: TGCGCCAGCAGATTAACAGGATTTAACTATGGCTACACCTTC.

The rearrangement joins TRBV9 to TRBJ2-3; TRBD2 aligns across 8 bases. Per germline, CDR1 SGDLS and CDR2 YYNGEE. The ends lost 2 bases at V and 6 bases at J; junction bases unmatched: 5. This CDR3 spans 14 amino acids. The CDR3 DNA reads TGTGCCAGCAGCGTTAGCGGGAACGAGGATACGCAGTATTTT. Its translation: CASSVSGNEDTQYF. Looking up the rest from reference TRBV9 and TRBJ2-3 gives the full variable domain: DSGVTQTPKHLITATGQRVTLRCSPRSGDLSVYWYQQSLDQGLQFLIQYYNGEERAKGNILERFSAQQFPDLHSELNLSSLELGDSALYFCASSVSGNEDTQYFGPGTRLTVL.

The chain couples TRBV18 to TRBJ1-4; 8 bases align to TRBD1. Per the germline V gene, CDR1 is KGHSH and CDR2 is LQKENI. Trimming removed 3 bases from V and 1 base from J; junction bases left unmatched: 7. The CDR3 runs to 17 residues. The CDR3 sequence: CASSPQGALETNEKLFF. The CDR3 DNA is TGTGCCAGCTCACCGCAGGGGGCCCTGGAAACTAATGAAAAACTGTTTTTT.

CDR3 nucleotides: TGTGCCAGCAGCTTAGTAGCGGGAGGGAACACCGGGGAGCTGTTTTTT. This sequence encodes CASSLVAGGNTGELFF. J is TRBJ2-2 and V is TRBV7-2; 10 nucleotides line up with TRBD2. This CDR3 has 16 residues. After removal of 1 base from V and 1 base from J, the junction contained 0 bases not matched to a gene. Germline loops: CDR1 SGHTA, CDR2 FQGNSA.

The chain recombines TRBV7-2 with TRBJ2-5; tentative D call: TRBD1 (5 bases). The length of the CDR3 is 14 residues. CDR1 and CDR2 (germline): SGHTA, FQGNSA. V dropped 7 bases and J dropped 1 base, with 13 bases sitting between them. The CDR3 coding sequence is TGTGCCAGCACCTTGACAGTGCTCCAAGAGACCCAGTACTTC. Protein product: CASTLTVLQETQYF.

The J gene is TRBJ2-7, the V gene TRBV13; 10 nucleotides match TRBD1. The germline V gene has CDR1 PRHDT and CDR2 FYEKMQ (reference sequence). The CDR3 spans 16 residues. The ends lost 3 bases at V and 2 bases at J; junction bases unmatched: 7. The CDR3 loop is CASSFIDRGPPYEQYF. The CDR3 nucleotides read TGTGCCAGCAGCTTCATCGACAGGGGGCCTCCCTACGAGCAGTACTTC.

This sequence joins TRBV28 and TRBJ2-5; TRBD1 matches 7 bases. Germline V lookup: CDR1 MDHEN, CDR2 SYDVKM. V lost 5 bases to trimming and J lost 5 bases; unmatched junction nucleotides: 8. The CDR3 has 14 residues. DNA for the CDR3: TGTGCCAGCAGTCCAGACAGGGTTCGGGAGACCCAGTACTTC. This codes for CASSPDRVRETQYF.

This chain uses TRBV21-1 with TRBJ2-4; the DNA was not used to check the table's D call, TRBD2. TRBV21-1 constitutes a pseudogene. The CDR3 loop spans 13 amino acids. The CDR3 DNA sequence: TGTGCCAGCAGCAAAGGGGAGGAAAACATTCAGTACTTC. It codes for CASSKGEENIQYF.